Included here is one T cell receptor beta chain sequence, with context. Germline V gene data show CDR1 as KGHDR and CDR2 as SFDVKD. The CDR3 is 18 residues long. V was pared by 4 bases and J by 5 bases, with 26 bases between. From the 5' RACE reads, TCRdb called clonotypes with MiXCR, one entry per CDR3 protein. This table holds about 96,000 distinct CDR3 sequences, 17% found once. The sample originates from a study of T cells of healthy individuals. The chain joins TRBV24-1 to TRBJ2-7, with a weak D call TRBD1 (7 bases). The clonotype was recovered from a human donor in good health. The CDR3 DNA is TGTGCCACCAGTGACTGTTACAGGGGACTGGGTTACCGCCACGAGCAGTACTTC. Translated: CATSDCYRGLGYRHEQYF.